This TCR beta chain was sequenced during a study of blood T cell repertoires in COVID-19. Study-wide context: PBMCs, B-cell-depleted T cells, or T cells were the source of the cDNA or gDNA that made up the material.

This clone came up once. Produced via immunoSEQ multiplex PCR; TCRdb's table is partial and in-frame only. The sample holds about 350,000 clones, over 80% seen once. This CDR3 is built from 15 residues. CDR1 KGHSH and CDR2 LQKENI come from the germline V gene. V lost 3 bases to trimming and J lost 0 bases, with 9 bases between them. The TCR was taken from a woman aged 50 to 65 with COVID-19, enrolled during active disease. The chain is built from TRBV18 and TRBJ1-5; D might be TRBD1 (5 bases). Input material: peripheral blood. The CDR3 sequence: CASSPTEYSNQPQHF. In DNA form, the CDR3 reads TGTGCCAGCTCACCGACAGAGTATAGCAATCAGCCCCAGCATTTT.